The clone carrying this T cell receptor beta chain came up many times. This entry comes from a study of T cells in Graves' hyperthyroidism and ophthalmopathy. The V gene's germline CDR1 is GTSNPN and CDR2 SVGIG (reference sequence). V lost 0 bases and J lost 3, with 8 bases in between. CDR3 size: 13 residues. The CDR3 regions of TCR beta were amplified from RNA transcripts. The TCR CDR3 was amplified in a first-round RT-PCR using the HTBI primer set. TCRdb processed the multiplex PCR reads anew with MiXCR; each CDR3 protein has one entry. The data show about 400,000 distinct CDR3 sequences, about 14% seen once. The PBMCs studied were ones that came from around 10 ml fresh peripheral blood.

This TCR was recovered from a man in his forties or fifties with Graves' ophthalmopathy. This chain joins TRBV30 and TRBJ1-2; D ambiguous. The sequencing sample was made of blood. The CDR3 sequence: CAWSVGRDYGYTF. CDR3 coding DNA: TGTGCCTGGAGTGTTGGGCGGGACTATGGCTACACCTTC.